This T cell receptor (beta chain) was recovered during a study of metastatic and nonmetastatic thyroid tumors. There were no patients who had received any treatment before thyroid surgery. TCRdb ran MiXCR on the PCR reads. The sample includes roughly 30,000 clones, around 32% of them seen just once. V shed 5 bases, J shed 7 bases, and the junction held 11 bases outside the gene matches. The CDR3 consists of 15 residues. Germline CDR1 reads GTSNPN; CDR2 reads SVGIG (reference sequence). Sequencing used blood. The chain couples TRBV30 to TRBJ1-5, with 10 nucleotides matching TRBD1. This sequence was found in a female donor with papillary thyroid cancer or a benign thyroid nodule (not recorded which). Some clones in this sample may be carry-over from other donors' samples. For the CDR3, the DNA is TGTGCCTGGTCGATGACAGGGGGCTCGGGGCAGCCCCAGCATTTT. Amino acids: CAWSMTGGSGQPQHF.